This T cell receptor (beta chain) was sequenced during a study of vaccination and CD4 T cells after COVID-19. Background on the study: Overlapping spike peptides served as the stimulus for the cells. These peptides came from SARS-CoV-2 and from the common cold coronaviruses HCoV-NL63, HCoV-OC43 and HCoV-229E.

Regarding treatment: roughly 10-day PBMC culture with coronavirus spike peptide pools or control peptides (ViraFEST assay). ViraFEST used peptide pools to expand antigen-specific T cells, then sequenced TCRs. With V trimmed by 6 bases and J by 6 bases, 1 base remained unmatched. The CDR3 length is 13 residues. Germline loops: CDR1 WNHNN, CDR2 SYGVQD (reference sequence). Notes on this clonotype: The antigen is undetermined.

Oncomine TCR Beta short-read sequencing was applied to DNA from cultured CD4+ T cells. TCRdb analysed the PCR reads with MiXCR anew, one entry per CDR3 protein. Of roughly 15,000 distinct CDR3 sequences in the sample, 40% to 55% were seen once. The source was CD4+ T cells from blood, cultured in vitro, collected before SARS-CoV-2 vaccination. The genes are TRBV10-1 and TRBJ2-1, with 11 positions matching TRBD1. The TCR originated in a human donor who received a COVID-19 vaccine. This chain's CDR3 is CASSGTGGNEQFF. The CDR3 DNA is TGCGCCAGCAGCGGGACAGGGGGCAATGAGCAGTTCTTC.